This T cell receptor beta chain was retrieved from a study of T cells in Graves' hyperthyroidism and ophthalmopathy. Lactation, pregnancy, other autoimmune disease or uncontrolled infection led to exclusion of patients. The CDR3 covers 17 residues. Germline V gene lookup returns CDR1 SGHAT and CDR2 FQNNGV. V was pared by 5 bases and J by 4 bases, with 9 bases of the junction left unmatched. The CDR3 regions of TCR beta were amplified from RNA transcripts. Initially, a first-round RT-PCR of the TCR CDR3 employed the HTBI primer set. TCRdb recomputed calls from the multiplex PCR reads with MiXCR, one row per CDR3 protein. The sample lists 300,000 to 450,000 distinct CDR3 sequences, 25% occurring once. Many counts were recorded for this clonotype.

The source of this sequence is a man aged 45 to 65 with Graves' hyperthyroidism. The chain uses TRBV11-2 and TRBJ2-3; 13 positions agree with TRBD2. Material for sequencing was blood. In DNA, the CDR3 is TGTGCCAGCAGCCGCGGGCTGGGACTAGCGGGACCAGATACGCAGTATTTT. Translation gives CASSRGLGLAGPDTQYF.